This section outlines one T cell receptor (beta chain) sequence together with its context. Antigen specificity is unknown. The data stem from a study of T cell responses to AZD1222 COVID-19 vaccine. Study-level findings and limits: Donor demographics were predominantly white British with a female majority; clonal diversity may be underestimated.

Germline V lookup: CDR1 LGHDT, CDR2 YNNKEL (reference sequence). CDR3 length: 16 amino acids. Trimming pared 6 bases from V and 5 bases from J, leaving 23 bases between. The method was immunoSEQ multiplex PCR; TCRdb's version includes in-frame clones alone and lacks a portion of them. The table lists around 100,000 clones, around 90% of them singletons. This TCR was sampled from an adult in good health. The source material was peripheral blood, sampled on day 0 of AZD1222 vaccination. V gene TRBV3-1 (or the pseudogene TRBV3-2) combines with J gene TRBJ2-7, with D tentatively TRBD2 (7 bases). The CDR3: CASSQLGGGFFNEQYF. The CDR3 bases are TGTGCCAGCAGTCAACTAGGCGGGGGCTTCTTCAACGAGCAGTACTTC.